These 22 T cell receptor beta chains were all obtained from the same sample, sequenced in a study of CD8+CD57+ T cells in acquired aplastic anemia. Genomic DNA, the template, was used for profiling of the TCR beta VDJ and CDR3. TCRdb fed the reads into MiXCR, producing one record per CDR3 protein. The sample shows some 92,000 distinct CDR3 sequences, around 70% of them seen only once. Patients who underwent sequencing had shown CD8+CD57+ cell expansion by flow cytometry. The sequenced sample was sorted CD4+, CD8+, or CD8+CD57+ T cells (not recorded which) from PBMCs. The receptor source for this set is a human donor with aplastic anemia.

This CDR3 is CAISESSGQGLEQYF. For the CDR3, the DNA is TGTGCCATCAGTGAGTCTTCTGGACAGGGTCTCGAGCAGTACTTC. V and J are TRBV10-3 and TRBJ2-7; 8 nucleotides agree with TRBD1. The germline V gene encodes CDR1 ENHRY and CDR2 SYGVKD. The CDR3 totals 15 residues. V lost 0 bases and J lost 6; bases outside the gene matches: 7.

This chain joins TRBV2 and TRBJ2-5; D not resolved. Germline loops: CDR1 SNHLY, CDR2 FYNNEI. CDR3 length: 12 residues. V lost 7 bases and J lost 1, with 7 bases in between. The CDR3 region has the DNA TGTGCCAGCACAGTAGTCCAAGAGACCCAGTACTTC. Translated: CASTVVQETQYF.

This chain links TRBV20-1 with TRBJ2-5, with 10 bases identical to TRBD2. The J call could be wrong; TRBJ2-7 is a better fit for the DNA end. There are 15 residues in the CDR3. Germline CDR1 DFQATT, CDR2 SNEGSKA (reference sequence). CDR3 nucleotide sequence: TGCAGTGCTAGAGGATTGGGACTAGCGAACCACGAGCAGTACTTC. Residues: CSARGLGLANHEQYF.

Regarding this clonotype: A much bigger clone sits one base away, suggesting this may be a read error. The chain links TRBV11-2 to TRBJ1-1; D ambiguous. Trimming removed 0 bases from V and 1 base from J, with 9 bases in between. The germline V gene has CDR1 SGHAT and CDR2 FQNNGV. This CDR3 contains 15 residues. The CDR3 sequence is CASSLEKIANTEAFF. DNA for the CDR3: TGTGCCAGCAGCTTAGAAAAGATAGCGAACACTGAAGCTTTCTTT.

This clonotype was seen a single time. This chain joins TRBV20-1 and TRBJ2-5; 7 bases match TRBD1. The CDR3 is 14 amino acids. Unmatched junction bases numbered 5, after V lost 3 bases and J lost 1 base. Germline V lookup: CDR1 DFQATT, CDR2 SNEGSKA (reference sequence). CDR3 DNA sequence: TGCAGTGCTAGGAGACAGGGTCCCCAAGAGACCCAGTACTTC. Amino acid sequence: CSARRQGPQETQYF.

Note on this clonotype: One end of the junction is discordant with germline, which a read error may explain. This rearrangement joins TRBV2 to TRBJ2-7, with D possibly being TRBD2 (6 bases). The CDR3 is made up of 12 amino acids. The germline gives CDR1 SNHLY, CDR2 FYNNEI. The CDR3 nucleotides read TGCGCCAGCAGCCAGGAGGGTTACGAGCAGTACTTC. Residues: CASSQEGYEQYF.

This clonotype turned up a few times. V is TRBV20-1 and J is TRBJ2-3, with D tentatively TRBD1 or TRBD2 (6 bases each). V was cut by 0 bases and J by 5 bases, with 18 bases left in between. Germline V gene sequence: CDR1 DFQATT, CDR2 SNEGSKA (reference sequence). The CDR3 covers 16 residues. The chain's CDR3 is CSAREEFTGARDTQYF. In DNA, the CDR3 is TGCAGTGCTAGAGAGGAATTCACGGGGGCGAGAGATACGCAGTATTTT.

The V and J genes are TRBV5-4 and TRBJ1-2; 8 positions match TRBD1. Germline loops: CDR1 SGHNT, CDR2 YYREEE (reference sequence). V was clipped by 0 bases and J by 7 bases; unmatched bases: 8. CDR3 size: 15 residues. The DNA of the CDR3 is TGTGCCAGCAGCTTGGCCCCTCTACAGGGGGGTGGCTACACCTTC. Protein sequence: CASSLAPLQGGGYTF.

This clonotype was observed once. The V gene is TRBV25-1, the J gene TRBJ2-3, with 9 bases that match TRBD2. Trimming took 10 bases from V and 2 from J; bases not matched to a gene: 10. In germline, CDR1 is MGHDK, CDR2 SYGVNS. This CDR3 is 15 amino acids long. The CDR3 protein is CATSGLASHTDTQYF. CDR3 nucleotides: TGTGCCACCTCGGGACTAGCTTCCCACACAGATACGCAGTATTTT.

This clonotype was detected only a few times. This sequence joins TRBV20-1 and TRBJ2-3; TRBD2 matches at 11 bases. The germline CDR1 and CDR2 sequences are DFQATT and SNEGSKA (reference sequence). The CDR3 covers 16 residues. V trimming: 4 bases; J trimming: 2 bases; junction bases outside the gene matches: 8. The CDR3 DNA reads TGCAGTGCTACCTCCCTAGCGGGGGGTGACACAGATACGCAGTATTTT. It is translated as CSATSLAGGDTDTQYF.

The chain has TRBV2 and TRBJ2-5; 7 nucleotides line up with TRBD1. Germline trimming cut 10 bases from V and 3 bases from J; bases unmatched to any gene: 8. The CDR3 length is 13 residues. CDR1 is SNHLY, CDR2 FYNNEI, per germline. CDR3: CATRQGAEETQYF. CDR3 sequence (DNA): TGTGCCACCAGACAGGGAGCTGAAGAGACCCAGTACTTC.

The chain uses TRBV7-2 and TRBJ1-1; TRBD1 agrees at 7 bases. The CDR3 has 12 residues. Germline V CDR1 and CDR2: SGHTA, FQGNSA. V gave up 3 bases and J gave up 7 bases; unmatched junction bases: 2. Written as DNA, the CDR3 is TGTGCCAGCAGCTTGGGGACAGTTGAAGCTTTCTTT. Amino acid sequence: CASSLGTVEAFF.

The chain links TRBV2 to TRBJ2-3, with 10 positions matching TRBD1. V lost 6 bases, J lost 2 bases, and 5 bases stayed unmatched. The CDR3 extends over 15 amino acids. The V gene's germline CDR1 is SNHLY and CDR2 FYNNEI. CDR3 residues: CASSPTGGHTDTQYF. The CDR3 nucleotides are TGTGCCAGCAGCCCGACAGGGGGCCACACAGATACGCAGTATTTT.

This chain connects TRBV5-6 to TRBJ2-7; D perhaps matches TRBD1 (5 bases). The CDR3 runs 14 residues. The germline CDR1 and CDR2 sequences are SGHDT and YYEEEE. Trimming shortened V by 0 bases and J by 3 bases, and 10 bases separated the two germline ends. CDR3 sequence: CASSLVGVGYEQYF. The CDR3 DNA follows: TGTGCCAGCAGCTTGGTAGGGGTGGGCTACGAGCAGTACTTC. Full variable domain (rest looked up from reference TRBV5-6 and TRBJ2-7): DAGVTQSPTHLIKTRGQQVTLRCSPKSGHDTVSWYQQALGQGPQFIFQYYEEEERQRGNFPDRFSGHQFPNYSSELNVNALLLGDSALYLCASSLVGVGYEQYFGPGTRLTVT.

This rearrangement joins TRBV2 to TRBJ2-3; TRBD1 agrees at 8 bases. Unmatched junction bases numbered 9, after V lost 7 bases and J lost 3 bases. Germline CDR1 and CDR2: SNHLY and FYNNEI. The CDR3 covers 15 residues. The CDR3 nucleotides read TGTGCCAGCACCAAACTGACAGGGGTAACAGATACGCAGTATTTT. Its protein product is CASTKLTGVTDTQYF.

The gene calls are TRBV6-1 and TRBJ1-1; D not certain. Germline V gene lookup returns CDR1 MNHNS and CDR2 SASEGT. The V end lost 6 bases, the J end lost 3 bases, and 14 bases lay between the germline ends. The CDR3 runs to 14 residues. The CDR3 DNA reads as TGTGCCAGCAGACGGGTGGCTGGCGACACTGAAGCTTTCTTT. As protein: CASRRVAGDTEAFF.

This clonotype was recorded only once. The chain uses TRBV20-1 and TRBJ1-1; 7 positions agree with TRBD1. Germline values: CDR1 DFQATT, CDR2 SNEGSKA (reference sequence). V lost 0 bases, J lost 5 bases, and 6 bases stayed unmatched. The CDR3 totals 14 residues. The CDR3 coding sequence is TGCAGTGCTAGAGATGACAGGGTGGCGACTGAAGCTTTCTTT. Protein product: CSARDDRVATEAFF.

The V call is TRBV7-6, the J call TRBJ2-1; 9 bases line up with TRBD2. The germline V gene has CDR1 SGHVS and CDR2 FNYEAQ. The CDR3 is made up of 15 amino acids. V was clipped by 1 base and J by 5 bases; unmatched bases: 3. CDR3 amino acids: CASSLEPSGDNEQFF. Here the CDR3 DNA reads TGTGCCAGCAGCTTAGAGCCTAGCGGGGACAATGAGCAGTTCTTC.

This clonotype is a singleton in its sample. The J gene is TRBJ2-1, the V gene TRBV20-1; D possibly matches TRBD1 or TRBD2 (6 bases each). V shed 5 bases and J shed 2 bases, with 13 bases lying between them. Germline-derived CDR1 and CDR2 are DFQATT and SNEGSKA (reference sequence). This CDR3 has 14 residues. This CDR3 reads CSASRGPTYNEQFF. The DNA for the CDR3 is TGCAGTGCTTCTCGGGGGCCCACCTACAATGAGCAGTTCTTC.

The CDR3 spells CAISPAYEQYF. The CDR3, as DNA: TGTGCCATCAGTCCCGCCTACGAGCAGTACTTC. The chain combines TRBV10-3 with TRBJ2-7; no firm D call. The CDR3 loop spans 11 amino acids. Germline V CDR1 and CDR2: ENHRY, SYGVKD. V lost 5 bases to trimming and J lost 2 bases, with 4 bases between them.

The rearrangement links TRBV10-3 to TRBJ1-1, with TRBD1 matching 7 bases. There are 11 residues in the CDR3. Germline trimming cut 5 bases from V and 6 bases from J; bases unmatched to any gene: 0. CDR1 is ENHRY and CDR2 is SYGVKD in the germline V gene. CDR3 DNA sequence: TGTGCCATCAGTACAGGGGCTGAAGCTTTCTTT. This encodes CAISTGAEAFF.

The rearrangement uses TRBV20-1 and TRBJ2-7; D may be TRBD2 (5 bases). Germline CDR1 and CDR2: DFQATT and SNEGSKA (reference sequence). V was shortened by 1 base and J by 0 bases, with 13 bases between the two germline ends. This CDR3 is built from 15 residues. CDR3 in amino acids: CSARAAGHSSYEQYF. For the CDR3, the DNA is TGCAGTGCTAGAGCCGCGGGCCATAGCTCCTACGAGCAGTACTTC.